Listed below are T cell receptor beta chains from one sample, sequenced in a study of shared clonotypes between healthy human individuals. TCRdb's copy holds only in-frame clones and misses some; the assay was immunoSEQ multiplex PCR. Here the sample spans roughly 2.2 million clones, 85% to 95% being singletons. Sequences were obtained from naive CD4+ T cells from PBMCs. These receptors originate from a man younger than 35 in good health. Some clones in this sample may be carry-over from other donors' samples. CDR3s include the opening cysteine and the closing phenylalanine or tryptophan. D genes are given only for firm matches. Only part of the rows carry a size: once, few, many, or a class if the clone is expanded.

D gene: TRBD2; clone size: .; V gene: TRBV18; J gene: TRBJ2-7; CDR3 DNA: TGTGCCAGCTCACACACGACTAGCGGATCCTACGAGCAGTACTTC; CDR3 protein: CASSHTTSGSYEQYF
D gene: .; clone size: .; V gene: TRBV2; J gene: TRBJ2-5; CDR3 DNA: TGTGCCAGTTATAGCGGACTCCAAGAGACCCAGTACTTC; CDR3 protein: CASYSGLQETQYF
D gene: .; clone size: .; V gene: TRBV7-2; J gene: TRBJ1-2; CDR3 DNA: TGTGCCAGCAGCTTATCTGTTTTTCTAGGGGTCCGCGCTAACTATGGCTACACCTTC; CDR3 protein: CASSLSVFLGVRANYGYTF
D gene: .; clone size: .; V gene: TRBV28; J gene: TRBJ2-3; CDR3 DNA: TGTGCCAGCAGCCGGAGACTGGGCACAGATACGCAGTATTTT; CDR3 protein: CASSRRLGTDTQYF
D gene: TRBD1; clone size: once; V gene: TRBV18; J gene: TRBJ1-5; CDR3 DNA: TGTGCCAGCTCACCATCGTCCGGGACAGGGGTAGCGCCCCAGCATTTT; CDR3 protein: CASSPSSGTGVAPQHF
D gene: .; clone size: .; V gene: TRBV6-1; J gene: TRBJ2-3; CDR3 DNA: TGTGCCAGCAGTGCAGGGCAGGTGAGCACAGATACGCAGTATTTT; CDR3 protein: CASSAGQVSTDTQYF
D gene: .; clone size: .; V gene: TRBV10-3; J gene: TRBJ2-1; CDR3 DNA: TGTGCCACCCACCGGGACCCACACAATGAGCAGTTCTTC; CDR3 protein: CATHRDPHNEQFF
D gene: TRBD1; clone size: .; V gene: TRBV7-6; J gene: TRBJ2-2; CDR3 DNA: TGTGCCAGCAGCTTATCTTCGGGACAGGGAACCGGGGAGCTGTTTTTT; CDR3 protein: CASSLSSGQGTGELFF
D gene: .; clone size: .; V gene: TRBV11-1; J gene: TRBJ1-2; CDR3 DNA: TGTGCCAGCAGCCTGGGGCTTGACTATGGCTACACCTTC; CDR3 protein: CASSLGLDYGYTF
D gene: .; clone size: .; V gene: TRBV27; J gene: TRBJ2-7; CDR3 DNA: TGTGCCAGCAGTTCCCGGGTCCTCCTTAGCTCCGAGCAGTACTTC; CDR3 protein: CASSSRVLLSSEQYF
D gene: .; clone size: .; V gene: TRBV4-2; J gene: TRBJ2-7; CDR3 DNA: TGTGCCAGCAGCCAAGTCGCCGGTGGGTCGGAAATCTCCTACGAGCAGTACTTC; CDR3 protein: CASSQVAGGSEISYEQYF
D gene: .; clone size: .; V gene: TRBV14; J gene: TRBJ2-1; CDR3 DNA: TGTGCCAGCAGCCAAGAAAGAGGGGCAGGGATGTACAATGAGCAGTTCTTC; CDR3 protein: CASSQERGAGMYNEQFF
D gene: .; clone size: .; V gene: TRBV29-1; J gene: TRBJ1-2; CDR3 DNA: TGCAGCGTTGTGGGGGGGGATCACTATGGCTACACCTTC; CDR3 protein: CSVVGGDHYGYTF
D gene: TRBD1; clone size: .; V gene: TRBV15; J gene: TRBJ2-2; CDR3 DNA: TGTGCCACCAGCAGGACAGGGGCCGGGGAGCTGTTTTTT; CDR3 protein: CATSRTGAGELFF
D gene: TRBD2; clone size: .; V gene: TRBV7-9; J gene: TRBJ2-1; CDR3 DNA: TGTGCCAGCAGCTTAGCGCTGGGACTAGCGGGAGGGCCCTGGAATGAGCAGTTCTTC; CDR3 protein: CASSLALGLAGGPWNEQFF
D gene: .; clone size: .; V gene: TRBV2; J gene: TRBJ2-5; CDR3 DNA: TGTGCCAGCAGCGGGTCGTTTGGCGTACAAGAGACCCAGTACTTC; CDR3 protein: CASSGSFGVQETQYF
D gene: .; clone size: .; V gene: TRBV7-9; J gene: TRBJ2-5; CDR3 DNA: TGTGCCAGCATCGAATGGGGGAGTGGAGAGACCCAGTACTTC; CDR3 protein: CASIEWGSGETQYF
D gene: .; clone size: .; V gene: TRBV15; J gene: TRBJ1-5; CDR3 DNA: TGTGCCACCAGCAGAGAGGTGGGAGGGCCCCAGCATTTT; CDR3 protein: CATSREVGGPQHF
D gene: TRBD1; clone size: .; V gene: TRBV30; J gene: TRBJ2-3; CDR3 DNA: TGTGCCGGGACAGGGATCCCCACAGATACGCAGTATTTT; CDR3 protein: CAGTGIPTDTQYF
D gene: TRBD1; clone size: .; V gene: TRBV5-4; J gene: TRBJ1-2; CDR3 DNA: TGTGCCAGCAGCTTTCGGGACAGGGTGGATGGCTACACCTTC; CDR3 protein: CASSFRDRVDGYTF
D gene: TRBD2; clone size: .; V gene: TRBV7-9; J gene: TRBJ2-7; CDR3 DNA: TGTGCCAGCAGCTCTACTAGCGGATTCTACGAGCAGTACTTC; CDR3 protein: CASSSTSGFYEQYF
D gene: .; clone size: .; V gene: TRBV6-1; J gene: TRBJ1-5; CDR3 DNA: TGTGCCAGCAGTGAAGCGCTTTATCACAGATCCAATCAGCCCCAGCATTTT; CDR3 protein: CASSEALYHRSNQPQHF
D gene: .; clone size: .; V gene: TRBV4-3; J gene: TRBJ1-4; CDR3 DNA: TGCGCCAGCAGCTCCCGTCCCCCGCCCTCTGAAAAACTGTTTTTT; CDR3 protein: CASSSRPPPSEKLFF
D gene: .; clone size: .; V gene: TRBV5-1; J gene: TRBJ2-3; CDR3 DNA: TGCGCCAGCAGCTTGGAGGGCCCGAGGGATACGCAGTATTTT; CDR3 protein: CASSLEGPRDTQYF
D gene: .; clone size: .; V gene: TRBV6-1; J gene: TRBJ1-1; CDR3 DNA: TGTGCCAGCAGTGTCGAGGGGTGGGGGAACACTGAAGCTTTCTTT; CDR3 protein: CASSVEGWGNTEAFF
D gene: .; clone size: .; V gene: TRBV20-1; J gene: TRBJ2-5; CDR3 DNA: TGCAGTGCTCGGTGGGAAGAGACCCAGTACTTC; CDR3 protein: CSARWEETQYF
D gene: TRBD1; clone size: few; V gene: TRBV2; J gene: TRBJ1-1; CDR3 DNA: TGTGCCAGCAGTGAGCAGGGGGCATGGTACACTGAAGCTTTCTTT; CDR3 protein: CASSEQGAWYTEAFF
D gene: .; clone size: .; V gene: TRBV6-5; J gene: TRBJ1-2; CDR3 DNA: TGTGCCAGCAGGTCTGGTTTACACTATGGCTACACCTTC; CDR3 protein: CASRSGLHYGYTF
D gene: TRBD2; clone size: .; V gene: TRBV11-2; J gene: TRBJ2-3; CDR3 DNA: TGTGCCAGCAGCTTAGGTTTGGGACTAAACACAGATACGCAGTATTTT; CDR3 protein: CASSLGLGLNTDTQYF
D gene: .; clone size: .; V gene: TRBV5-1; J gene: TRBJ2-1; CDR3 DNA: TGCGCCAGCAGCTTGGAGGCAGGCCAGAGGAATGAGCAGTTCTTC; CDR3 protein: CASSLEAGQRNEQFF
D gene: .; clone size: .; V gene: TRBV5-4; J gene: TRBJ2-7; CDR3 DNA: TGTGCCAGCAGCTTACGGGAAACCTCCTACGAGCAGTACTTC; CDR3 protein: CASSLRETSYEQYF
D gene: TRBD2; clone size: .; V gene: TRBV7-2; J gene: TRBJ2-7; CDR3 DNA: TGTGCCAGCAGCCCTGCCAGCGGGAGGGCGTACGAGCAGTACTTC; CDR3 protein: CASSPASGRAYEQYF
D gene: .; clone size: few; V gene: TRBV10-3; J gene: TRBJ1-1; CDR3 DNA: TGTGCCATCAGTGGTTTGGGGGTAGGAGAAGCTTTCTTT; CDR3 protein: CAISGLGVGEAFF
D gene: TRBD2; clone size: .; V gene: TRBV18; J gene: TRBJ2-2; CDR3 DNA: TGTGCCAGCTCGTCCACTAGCGGGAAGACCGGGGAGCTGTTTTTT; CDR3 protein: CASSSTSGKTGELFF
D gene: .; clone size: few; V gene: TRBV5-1; J gene: TRBJ2-3; CDR3 DNA: TGCGCCAGCAGCTTGCGGGATACGCAGTATTTT; CDR3 protein: CASSLRDTQYF
D gene: .; clone size: .; V gene: TRBV10-2; J gene: TRBJ2-5; CDR3 DNA: TGCGCCAGCAGCCTACTCGGTCAGACCCAGTACTTC; CDR3 protein: CASSLLGQTQYF
D gene: TRBD2; clone size: .; V gene: TRBV28; J gene: TRBJ2-3; CDR3 DNA: TGTGCCAGCAGTTTATATTCGACTAGCGGGACGACAGATACGCAGTATTTT; CDR3 protein: CASSLYSTSGTTDTQYF
D gene: .; clone size: .; V gene: TRBV11-2; J gene: TRBJ2-1; CDR3 DNA: TGTGCCAGCAGCTTAGATCGTGCGGATGAGCAGTTCTTC; CDR3 protein: CASSLDRADEQFF
D gene: .; clone size: .; V gene: TRBV28; J gene: TRBJ2-3; CDR3 DNA: TGTGCCAGCAGTTCCCCAACGACAGGAACAGATACGCAGTATTTT; CDR3 protein: CASSSPTTGTDTQYF
D gene: .; clone size: .; V gene: TRBV5-1; J gene: TRBJ2-7; CDR3 DNA: TGCGCCAGCAGCTTGCCGGGTAGGTTCGAGCAGTACTTC; CDR3 protein: CASSLPGRFEQYF
D gene: .; clone size: .; V gene: TRBV19; J gene: TRBJ1-1; CDR3 DNA: TGTGCCAGTACTAGGTCTTCCGAGAACACTGAAGCTTTCTTT; CDR3 protein: CASTRSSENTEAFF
D gene: TRBD2; clone size: .; V gene: TRBV14; J gene: TRBJ2-7; CDR3 DNA: TGTGCCAGCAGCCAAGATCCCCGGGGGGGATACGAGCAGTACTTC; CDR3 protein: CASSQDPRGGYEQYF
D gene: TRBD1; clone size: .; V gene: TRBV19; J gene: TRBJ2-7; CDR3 DNA: TGTGCCAGTAGCCTAAGCGGAACAGGGGTATACGAGCAGTACTTC; CDR3 protein: CASSLSGTGVYEQYF
D gene: .; clone size: .; V gene: TRBV7-2; J gene: TRBJ2-7; CDR3 DNA: TGTGCCAGCAGCCCCGGGGGAGTCCCCACCTACGAGCAGTACTTC; CDR3 protein: CASSPGGVPTYEQYF
D gene: .; clone size: .; V gene: TRBV7-9; J gene: TRBJ2-5; CDR3 DNA: TGTGCCAGCAGCTTGATGGGGCCCGAAGAGACCCAGTACTTC; CDR3 protein: CASSLMGPEETQYF
D gene: .; clone size: once; V gene: TRBV5-1; J gene: TRBJ2-1; CDR3 DNA: TGCGCCAGCAAGGGTCAGGCAGAAGCCTACAATGAGCAGTTCTTC; CDR3 protein: CASKGQAEAYNEQFF
D gene: TRBD2; clone size: .; V gene: TRBV9; J gene: TRBJ2-3; CDR3 DNA: TGTGCCAGCAGCCCCTTTTGGACTAGCGGAGGCACAGATACGCAGTATTTT; CDR3 protein: CASSPFWTSGGTDTQYF
D gene: .; clone size: .; V gene: TRBV18; J gene: TRBJ2-3; CDR3 DNA: TGTGCCAGCTCACCTAACCAGCGGGATACGCAGTATTTT; CDR3 protein: CASSPNQRDTQYF